The entry below describes one TCR beta chain. The entry originates in a study of T cells expressing NK-cell markers. For each CDR3 protein, TCRdb gives one entry from its re-call of the 5' RACE reads, without DNA. The sample holds roughly 390,000 distinct CDR3 sequences. The receptor was isolated from a woman between 45 and 65 years old in good health. Sequenced input: blood T cells: a sorted CD56 or NKG2C T cell subset, CD4+ or CD8+ T cells, or bulk PBMC T cells (not recorded which).

The CDR3 region is CASSWGGKGYNEQFF. The chain carries TRBV6-6 and TRBJ2-1; TCRdb calls TRBD2, which cannot be checked without DNA. The CDR3 consists of 15 residues. Germline assignment: CDR1 MNHNY and CDR2 SVGAGI (reference sequence).